This is a list of T cell receptor beta chains from one sample in a study of blood T cell repertoires in COVID-19. Assay used: immunoSEQ multiplex PCR; TCRdb lists only in-frame clones, some missing. The sample has 300,000 to 400,000 clones, roughly 90% seen once. The sequencing sample was made of peripheral blood. All receptors derive from a woman between 70 and 85 years old with COVID-19, enrolled during active disease. Each CDR3 is given with its conserved first and last residue. D genes are given only for firm matches. The size field is filled for only some rows; it gives once, few, many or a size class.

V gene: TRBV7-9
J gene: TRBJ2-5
D gene: .
clone size: .
CDR3 protein: CASSLGGGVETQYF
CDR3 DNA: TGTGCCAGCAGCTTAGGAGGCGGGGTAGAGACCCAGTACTTC

V gene: TRBV11-2
J gene: TRBJ2-2
D gene: TRBD2
clone size: .
CDR3 protein: CASSGRGGPNTGELFF
CDR3 DNA: TGTGCCAGCAGCGGGCGGGGGGGCCCGAACACCGGGGAGCTGTTTTTT

V gene: TRBV18
J gene: TRBJ1-2
D gene: .
clone size: .
CDR3 protein: CASSPGRGANYGYTF
CDR3 DNA: TGTGCCAGCTCACCCGGCAGGGGAGCTAACTATGGCTACACCTTC

V gene: TRBV9
J gene: TRBJ2-1
D gene: TRBD2
clone size: .
CDR3 protein: CASSPPERDEEQFF
CDR3 DNA: TGTGCCAGCAGCCCCCCGGAGCGGGATGAGGAGCAGTTCTTC

V gene: TRBV5-1
J gene: TRBJ2-1
D gene: TRBD2
clone size: .
CDR3 protein: CASSVGTTSSYNEQFF
CDR3 DNA: TGCGCCAGCAGCGTCGGGACTACCAGCTCCTACAATGAGCAGTTCTTC

V gene: TRBV6-5
J gene: TRBJ2-7
D gene: TRBD1
clone size: .
CDR3 protein: CASSRDRGSYEQYF
CDR3 DNA: TGTGCCAGCAGTCGGGACAGGGGGTCCTACGAGCAGTACTTC

V gene: TRBV6-6
J gene: TRBJ1-1
D gene: .
clone size: .
CDR3 protein: CASSSRYNTEAFF
CDR3 DNA: TGTGCCAGCAGTTCCAGATATAACACTGAAGCTTTCTTT

V gene: TRBV11-3
J gene: TRBJ2-7
D gene: .
clone size: .
CDR3 protein: CASSLGAGPTYEQYF
CDR3 DNA: TGTGCCAGCAGCTTAGGGGCGGGGCCTACCTACGAGCAGTACTTC

V gene: TRBV18
J gene: TRBJ2-2
D gene: TRBD1
clone size: .
CDR3 protein: CASSRTGDTGELFF
CDR3 DNA: TGTGCCAGCTCGCGGACAGGAGACACCGGGGAGCTGTTTTTT

V gene: TRBV27
J gene: TRBJ1-6
D gene: .
clone size: .
CDR3 protein: CASTNYGGANSPLHF
CDR3 DNA: TGTGCCAGCACCAACTACGGGGGGGCGAATTCACCCCTCCACTTT

V gene: TRBV7-9
J gene: TRBJ1-3
D gene: .
clone size: few
CDR3 protein: CASSLEMGNTIYF
CDR3 DNA: TGTGCCAGCAGCCTCGAGATGGGAAACACCATATATTTT

V gene: TRBV5-1
J gene: TRBJ2-2
D gene: TRBD1
clone size: .
CDR3 protein: CASSAQGAHGELFF
CDR3 DNA: TGCGCCAGCAGCGCACAGGGGGCTCACGGGGAGCTGTTTTTT

V gene: TRBV7-2
J gene: TRBJ1-1
D gene: TRBD1
clone size: .
CDR3 protein: CASSPRTGGTEAFF
CDR3 DNA: TGTGCCAGCAGCCCCCGGACAGGTGGCACTGAAGCTTTCTTT

V gene: TRBV20-1
J gene: TRBJ1-1
D gene: .
clone size: .
CDR3 protein: CSASPNTEAFF
CDR3 DNA: TGCAGTGCTAGCCCAAACACTGAAGCTTTCTTT

V gene: TRBV9
J gene: TRBJ1-4
D gene: .
clone size: .
CDR3 protein: CASSPRLRGEKLFF
CDR3 DNA: TGTGCCAGCAGCCCCCGACTCCGGGGTGAAAAACTGTTTTTT

V gene: TRBV2
J gene: TRBJ2-7
D gene: TRBD2
clone size: few
CDR3 protein: CASSELAGPYEQYF
CDR3 DNA: TGTGCCAGCAGCGAACTAGCGGGGCCCTACGAGCAGTACTTC

V gene: TRBV5-4
J gene: TRBJ1-2
D gene: TRBD1
clone size: .
CDR3 protein: CASSLAGTGANYGYTF
CDR3 DNA: TGTGCCAGCAGCTTGGCCGGGACAGGGGCCAACTATGGCTACACCTTC

V gene: TRBV27
J gene: TRBJ2-7
D gene: .
clone size: .
CDR3 protein: CASSSGQGQTYEQYF
CDR3 DNA: TGTGCCAGCAGTTCTGGACAAGGGCAAACCTACGAGCAGTACTTC

V gene: TRBV19
J gene: TRBJ1-1
D gene: .
clone size: .
CDR3 protein: CASSIAIKNTEAFF
CDR3 DNA: TGTGCCAGTAGTATCGCGATCAAGAACACTGAAGCTTTCTTT

V gene: TRBV5-1
J gene: TRBJ1-2
D gene: .
clone size: once
CDR3 protein: CASSVGVYPYGYTF
CDR3 DNA: TGCGCCAGCTCCGTCGGGGTCTACCCCTATGGCTACACCTTC

V gene: TRBV19
J gene: TRBJ2-7
D gene: TRBD2
clone size: once
CDR3 protein: CASSFRAGGSIEQYF
CDR3 DNA: TGTGCCAGTAGTTTCCGAGCGGGGGGCTCAATCGAGCAGTACTTC

V gene: TRBV11-3
J gene: TRBJ2-7
D gene: .
clone size: .
CDR3 protein: CASSLTGNYEQYF
CDR3 DNA: TGTGCCAGCAGCTTAACAGGGAACTACGAGCAGTACTTC

V gene: TRBV7-2
J gene: TRBJ1-3
D gene: .
clone size: once
CDR3 protein: CASSSPGMGNTIYF
CDR3 DNA: TGTGCCAGCAGCTCCCCAGGGATGGGAAACACCATATATTTT

V gene: TRBV9
J gene: TRBJ1-4
D gene: TRBD1
clone size: .
CDR3 protein: CASSVGQGLVEKLFF
CDR3 DNA: TGTGCCAGCAGCGTAGGACAGGGGCTCGTTGAAAAACTGTTTTTT

V gene: TRBV24-1
J gene: TRBJ1-2
D gene: .
clone size: .
CDR3 protein: CATSGQGYGYTF
CDR3 DNA: TGTGCCACCAGTGGGCAGGGCTATGGCTACACCTTC

V gene: TRBV3-1/TRBV3-2
J gene: TRBJ1-4
D gene: TRBD1
clone size: .
CDR3 protein: CASSQSTGVVEKLFF
CDR3 DNA: TGTGCCAGCAGCCAATCGACAGGGGTTGTTGAAAAACTGTTTTTT

V gene: TRBV7-9
J gene: TRBJ1-5
D gene: .
clone size: few
CDR3 protein: CASSKGWGGQPQHF
CDR3 DNA: TGTGCCAGCTCTAAAGGGTGGGGAGGCCAGCCCCAGCATTTT

V gene: TRBV6-5
J gene: TRBJ1-1
D gene: TRBD1
clone size: .
CDR3 protein: CASVPRGREEAFF
CDR3 DNA: TGTGCCAGCGTCCCCAGGGGGCGCGAGGAAGCTTTCTTT

V gene: TRBV9
J gene: TRBJ1-6
D gene: TRBD1
clone size: .
CDR3 protein: CASSGGQGRSPLHF
CDR3 DNA: TGTGCCAGCAGCGGAGGACAGGGGCGGTCACCCCTCCACTTT

V gene: TRBV7-2
J gene: TRBJ1-1
D gene: .
clone size: .
CDR3 protein: CASSLAEYKAFF
CDR3 DNA: TGTGCCAGCAGCTTAGCTGAGTATAAAGCTTTCTTT

V gene: TRBV7-2
J gene: TRBJ2-7
D gene: TRBD2
clone size: .
CDR3 protein: CASSPGTSGFSYEQYF
CDR3 DNA: TGTGCCAGCAGCCCCGGGACTAGCGGGTTCTCCTACGAGCAGTACTTC

V gene: TRBV5-4
J gene: TRBJ2-3
D gene: .
clone size: .
CDR3 protein: CASSSGGRTDTQYF
CDR3 DNA: TGTGCCAGCAGCTCCGGGGGACGCACAGATACGCAGTATTTT

V gene: TRBV10-1
J gene: TRBJ1-2
D gene: TRBD1
clone size: .
CDR3 protein: CASSEPPRGAGGYTF
CDR3 DNA: TGCGCCAGCAGTGAGCCCCCCAGGGGGGCGGGGGGCTACACCTTC

V gene: TRBV4-2
J gene: TRBJ2-7
D gene: .
clone size: .
CDR3 protein: CASSQEGGGGHSYEQYF
CDR3 DNA: TGTGCCAGCAGCCAAGAGGGTGGCGGGGGCCACTCCTACGAGCAGTACTTC

V gene: TRBV2
J gene: TRBJ1-2
D gene: .
clone size: .
CDR3 protein: CASSAPPGGLGYTF
CDR3 DNA: TGTGCCAGCAGCGCTCCCCCGGGGGGCCTTGGCTACACCTTC

V gene: TRBV24-1
J gene: TRBJ2-1
D gene: TRBD2
clone size: .
CDR3 protein: CATGTSGGAGNEQFF
CDR3 DNA: TGTGCCACCGGGACTAGCGGGGGGGCCGGGAATGAGCAGTTCTTC

V gene: TRBV2
J gene: TRBJ2-7
D gene: .
clone size: .
CDR3 protein: CASSETGYEQYF
CDR3 DNA: TGTGCCAGCAGTGAAACAGGGTACGAGCAGTACTTC

V gene: TRBV5-1
J gene: TRBJ1-6
D gene: .
clone size: .
CDR3 protein: CASSLEGFGSPLHF
CDR3 DNA: TGCGCCAGCAGCTTGGAGGGGTTCGGCTCACCCCTCCACTTT

V gene: TRBV5-1
J gene: TRBJ1-1
D gene: .
clone size: .
CDR3 protein: CASSLLGAHITEAFF
CDR3 DNA: TGCGCCAGCAGCTTGCTGGGGGCACATATCACTGAAGCTTTCTTT

V gene: TRBV7-2
J gene: TRBJ1-2
D gene: TRBD1
clone size: .
CDR3 protein: CASSLGQGLGYTF
CDR3 DNA: TGTGCCAGCAGCCTAGGACAGGGACTTGGCTACACCTTC

V gene: TRBV30
J gene: TRBJ2-5
D gene: .
clone size: .
CDR3 protein: CAWSQGWGVEETQYF
CDR3 DNA: TGTGCCTGGAGTCAAGGATGGGGGGTGGAAGAGACCCAGTACTTC

V gene: TRBV15
J gene: TRBJ1-3
D gene: .
clone size: .
CDR3 protein: CATSRDLQDSGNTIYF
CDR3 DNA: TGTGCCACCAGCAGAGATCTGCAGGACTCTGGAAACACCATATATTTT

V gene: TRBV5-1
J gene: TRBJ1-1
D gene: .
clone size: .
CDR3 protein: CASSADRNTEAFF
CDR3 DNA: TGCGCCAGCAGCGCGGACAGGAACACTGAAGCTTTCTTT

V gene: TRBV24-1
J gene: TRBJ2-2
D gene: .
clone size: .
CDR3 protein: CATSDSMLGSTGELFF
CDR3 DNA: TGTGCCACCAGTGATTCAATGCTCGGGTCCACCGGGGAGCTGTTTTTT

V gene: TRBV6-5
J gene: TRBJ1-1
D gene: .
clone size: .
CDR3 protein: CASSFIVGGNEAFF
CDR3 DNA: TGTGCCAGCAGTTTCATTGTGGGGGGGAATGAAGCTTTCTTT

V gene: TRBV7-9
J gene: TRBJ1-2
D gene: .
clone size: few
CDR3 protein: CASSLVPGEWKRYGYTF
CDR3 DNA: TGTGCCAGCAGCTTAGTTCCAGGGGAGTGGAAACGGTATGGCTACACCTTC

V gene: TRBV7-2
J gene: TRBJ2-7
D gene: TRBD1
clone size: .
CDR3 protein: CASRRTGPYEQYF
CDR3 DNA: TGTGCCAGCAGGAGGACAGGGCCCTACGAGCAGTACTTC

V gene: TRBV11-2
J gene: TRBJ1-1
D gene: TRBD1
clone size: once
CDR3 protein: CASSWTGVNTEAFF
CDR3 DNA: TGTGCCAGCAGCTGGACAGGGGTAAACACTGAAGCTTTCTTT

V gene: TRBV19
J gene: TRBJ2-2
D gene: TRBD2
clone size: few
CDR3 protein: CASATSGNTGELFF
CDR3 DNA: TGTGCCAGTGCGACTAGCGGGAACACCGGGGAGCTGTTTTTT

V gene: TRBV2
J gene: TRBJ1-1
D gene: .
clone size: .
CDR3 protein: CASSEKGLIMNTEAFF
CDR3 DNA: TGTGCCAGCAGTGAGAAGGGGTTAATTATGAACACTGAAGCTTTCTTT

V gene: TRBV9
J gene: TRBJ2-7
D gene: .
clone size: .
CDR3 protein: CASSPWAGPSSYEQYF
CDR3 DNA: TGTGCCAGCAGCCCCTGGGCGGGCCCTAGCTCCTACGAGCAGTACTTC

V gene: TRBV13
J gene: TRBJ1-2
D gene: TRBD1
clone size: few
CDR3 protein: CASSTRGRDGYTF
CDR3 DNA: TGTGCCAGCAGCACCAGGGGGCGGGATGGCTACACCTTC

V gene: TRBV11-2
J gene: TRBJ1-6
D gene: .
clone size: .
CDR3 protein: CASSLSESSPLHF
CDR3 DNA: TGTGCCAGCAGCTTATCGGAGAGTTCACCCCTCCACTTT

V gene: TRBV2
J gene: TRBJ1-2
D gene: TRBD1
clone size: .
CDR3 protein: CASSPTGTYGYTF
CDR3 DNA: TGTGCCAGCAGCCCGACAGGGACCTATGGCTACACCTTC

V gene: TRBV28
J gene: TRBJ2-5
D gene: .
clone size: .
CDR3 protein: CASSFLTGGAGKTQYF
CDR3 DNA: TGTGCCAGCAGTTTCCTTACGGGGGGCGCTGGGAAGACCCAGTACTTC